This record concerns one T cell receptor (beta chain) sequence. Antigen specificity is unknown. The CDR3 sequence is 15 residues long. Per the germline V gene, CDR1 is SGDLS and CDR2 is YYNGEE. Trimming stripped 3 bases from V and 4 bases from J, with 14 bases between. The data were obtained in a study of T cell responses to AZD1222 COVID-19 vaccine. Findings and caveats of the study: At study baseline, merely five or six AZD1222 recipients were seropositive.

Clones were sequenced by immunoSEQ multiplex PCR, and TCRdb holds only the in-frame ones, with some missing. This sample lists about 140,000 clones; its ten largest clones have under 2.5%. Sequencing was done on a sample of peripheral blood. This receptor was identified in an adult in good health. The chain is built from TRBV9 and TRBJ1-5, with D tentatively TRBD1 (5 bases). CDR3 in DNA: TGTGCCAGCAGCGCCGGTGGGGCTGAAAATCAGCCCCAGCATTTT. Its protein is CASSAGGAENQPQHF.